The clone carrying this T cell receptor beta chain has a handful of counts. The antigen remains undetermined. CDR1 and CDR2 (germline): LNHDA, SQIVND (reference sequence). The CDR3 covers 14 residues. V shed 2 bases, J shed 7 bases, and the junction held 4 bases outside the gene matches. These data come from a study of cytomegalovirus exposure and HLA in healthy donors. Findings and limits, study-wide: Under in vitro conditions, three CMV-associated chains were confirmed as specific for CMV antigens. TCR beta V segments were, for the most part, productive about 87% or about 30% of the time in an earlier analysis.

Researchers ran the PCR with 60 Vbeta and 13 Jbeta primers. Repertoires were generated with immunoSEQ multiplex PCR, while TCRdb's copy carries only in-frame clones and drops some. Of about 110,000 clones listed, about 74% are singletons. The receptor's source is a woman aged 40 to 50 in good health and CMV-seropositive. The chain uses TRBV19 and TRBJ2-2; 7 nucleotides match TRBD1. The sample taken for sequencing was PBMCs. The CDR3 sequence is CASSIRGQGGELFF. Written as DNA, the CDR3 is TGTGCCAGTAGTATAAGGGGGCAGGGCGGGGAGCTGTTTTTT.